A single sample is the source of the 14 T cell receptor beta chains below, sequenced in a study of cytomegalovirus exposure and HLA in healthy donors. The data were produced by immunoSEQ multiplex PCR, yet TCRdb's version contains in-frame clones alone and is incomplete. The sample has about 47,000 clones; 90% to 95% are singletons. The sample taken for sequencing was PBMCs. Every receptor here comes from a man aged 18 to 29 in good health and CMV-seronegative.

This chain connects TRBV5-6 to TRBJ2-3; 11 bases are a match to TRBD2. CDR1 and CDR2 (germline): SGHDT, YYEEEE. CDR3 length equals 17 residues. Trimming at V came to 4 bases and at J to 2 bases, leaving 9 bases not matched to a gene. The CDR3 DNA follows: TGTGCCAGCAGCCCCGCCGGGGGACTAGCGGTCACAGATACGCAGTATTTT. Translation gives CASSPAGGLAVTDTQYF.

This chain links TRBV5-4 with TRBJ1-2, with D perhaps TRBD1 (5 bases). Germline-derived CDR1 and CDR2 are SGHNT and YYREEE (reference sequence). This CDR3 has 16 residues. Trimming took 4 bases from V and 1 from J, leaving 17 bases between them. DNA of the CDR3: TGTGCCAGCAGCCACGGCCCCCGGACAAATAACTATGGCTACACCTTC. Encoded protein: CASSHGPRTNNYGYTF.

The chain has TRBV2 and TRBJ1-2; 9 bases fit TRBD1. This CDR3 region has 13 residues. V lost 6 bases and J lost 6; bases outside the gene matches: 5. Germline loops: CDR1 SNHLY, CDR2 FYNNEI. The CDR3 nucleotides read TGTGCCAGCAGGAGGGACAGGGAGGATGGCTACACCTTC. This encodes CASRRDREDGYTF. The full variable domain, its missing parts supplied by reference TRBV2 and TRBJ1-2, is EPEVTQTPSHQVTQMGQEVILRCVPISNHLYFYWYRQILGQKVEFLVSFYNNEISEKSEIFDDQFSVERPDGSNFTLKIRSTKLEDSAMYFCASRRDREDGYTFGSGTRLTVV.

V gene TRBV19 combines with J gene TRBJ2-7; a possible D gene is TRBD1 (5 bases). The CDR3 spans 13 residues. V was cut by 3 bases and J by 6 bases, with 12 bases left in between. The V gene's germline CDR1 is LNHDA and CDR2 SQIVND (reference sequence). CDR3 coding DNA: TGTGCCAGTAGTATTGACAGAGCAGGCGAGCAGTACTTC. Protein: CASSIDRAGEQYF.

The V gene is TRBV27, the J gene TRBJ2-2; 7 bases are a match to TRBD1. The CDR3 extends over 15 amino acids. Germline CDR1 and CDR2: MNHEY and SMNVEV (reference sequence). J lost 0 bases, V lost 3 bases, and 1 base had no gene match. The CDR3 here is CASSFGTANTGELFF. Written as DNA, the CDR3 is TGTGCCAGCAGTTTTGGGACAGCGAACACCGGGGAGCTGTTTTTT.

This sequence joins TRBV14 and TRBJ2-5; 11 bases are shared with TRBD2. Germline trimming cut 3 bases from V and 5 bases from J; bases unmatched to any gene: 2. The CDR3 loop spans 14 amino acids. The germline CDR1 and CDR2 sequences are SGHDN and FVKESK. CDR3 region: CASSQGLAVETQYF. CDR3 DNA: TGTGCCAGCAGCCAGGGACTAGCGGTCGAGACCCAGTACTTC.

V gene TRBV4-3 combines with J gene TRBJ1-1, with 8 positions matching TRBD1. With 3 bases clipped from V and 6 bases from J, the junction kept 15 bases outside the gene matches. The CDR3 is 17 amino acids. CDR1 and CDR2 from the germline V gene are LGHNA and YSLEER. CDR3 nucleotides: TGCGCCAGCAGCCACCCCAGGGGGCCGTCACTAAGTGCTGAAGCTTTCTTT. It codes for CASSHPRGPSLSAEAFF.

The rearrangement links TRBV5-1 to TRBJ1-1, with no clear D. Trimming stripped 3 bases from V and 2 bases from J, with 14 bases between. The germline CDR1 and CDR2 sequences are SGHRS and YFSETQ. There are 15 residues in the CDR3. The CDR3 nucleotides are TGCGCCAGCAGCTGGGGTGGAGGCAGAAACACTGAAGCTTTCTTT. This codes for CASSWGGGRNTEAFF. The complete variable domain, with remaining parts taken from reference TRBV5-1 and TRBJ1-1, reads KAGVTQTPRYLIKTRGQQVTLSCSPISGHRSVSWYQQTPGQGLQFLFEYFSETQRNKGNFPGRFSGRQFSNSRSEMNVSTLELGDSALYLCASSWGGGRNTEAFFGQGTRLTVV.

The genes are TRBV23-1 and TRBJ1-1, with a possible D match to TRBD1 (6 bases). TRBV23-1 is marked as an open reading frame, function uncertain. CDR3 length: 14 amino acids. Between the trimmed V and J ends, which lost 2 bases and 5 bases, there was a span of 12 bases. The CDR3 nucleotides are TGCGCCAGCAGTCAAAGCGCAGGGGAGACTGAAGCTTTCTTT. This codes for CASSQSAGETEAFF.

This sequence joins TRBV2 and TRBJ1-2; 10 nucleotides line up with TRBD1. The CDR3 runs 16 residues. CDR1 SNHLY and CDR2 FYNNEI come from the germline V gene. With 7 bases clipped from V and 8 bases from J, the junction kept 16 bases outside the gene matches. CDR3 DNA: TGTGCCAGCAACCAAATCAGCACGGGACAGGGGAAGGGCTACACCTTC. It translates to CASNQISTGQGKGYTF.

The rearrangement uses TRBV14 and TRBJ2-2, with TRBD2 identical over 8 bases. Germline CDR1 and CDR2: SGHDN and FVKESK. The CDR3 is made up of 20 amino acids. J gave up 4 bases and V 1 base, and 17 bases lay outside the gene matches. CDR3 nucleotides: TGTGCCAGCAGCCAAGGAGCCGGGAGGGTATGGACCGCAGGCACCGGGGAGCTGTTTTTT. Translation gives CASSQGAGRVWTAGTGELFF. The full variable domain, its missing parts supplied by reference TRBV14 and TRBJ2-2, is EAGVTQFPSHSVIEKGQTVTLRCDPISGHDNLYWYRRVMGKEIKFLLHFVKESKQDESGMPNNRFLAERTGGTYSTLKVQPAELEDSGVYFCASSQGAGRVWTAGTGELFFGEGSRLTVL.

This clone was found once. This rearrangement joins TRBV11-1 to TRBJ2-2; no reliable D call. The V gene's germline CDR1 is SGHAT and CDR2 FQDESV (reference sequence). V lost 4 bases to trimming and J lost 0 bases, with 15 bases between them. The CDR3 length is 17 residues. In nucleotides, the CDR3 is TGTGCCAGCAGCTCCCCGAGGTGGCAGACGAACACCGGGGAGCTGTTTTTT. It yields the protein CASSSPRWQTNTGELFF.

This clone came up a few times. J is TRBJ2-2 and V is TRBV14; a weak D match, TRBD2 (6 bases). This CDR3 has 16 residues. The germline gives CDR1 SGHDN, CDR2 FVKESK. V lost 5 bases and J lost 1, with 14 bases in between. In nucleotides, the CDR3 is TGTGCCAGCAGCGCCGACGGGGACTGGAACACCGGGGAGCTGTTTTTT. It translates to CASSADGDWNTGELFF.

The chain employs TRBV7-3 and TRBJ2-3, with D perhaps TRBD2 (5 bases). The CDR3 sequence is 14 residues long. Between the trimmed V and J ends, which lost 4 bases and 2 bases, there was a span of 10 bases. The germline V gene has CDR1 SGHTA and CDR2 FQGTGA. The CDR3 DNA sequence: TGTGCCAGCAGCTCCGAGGGCGCCACAGATACGCAGTATTTT. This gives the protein CASSSEGATDTQYF.